The next 22 T cell receptor beta chains were all read from a single sample in a study of OX40 agonist ivuxolimab in advanced cancers. Library generation was performed with the immunoSEQ multiplex PCR assay. Drawn from immuneACCESS, this table holds only the in-frame rearrangements with V and J called that TCRdb kept. Clones are partly lost; checked studies trace under half to an unresolved V gene and leave the rest unexplained. The table for this sample lists 70,000 or so clones; 92% of them were counted only once. The ten largest make up 6% to 8% of the sample. This material consisted of CD4+ or CD8+ T cells sorted from blood, taken in a trial of the OX40 agonist ivuxolimab. Receptors originate from an adult with an advanced solid tumor such as melanoma, head and neck, liver or kidney cancer.

V usage is TRBV29-1 and J usage is TRBJ2-1; TRBD1 agrees at 7 bases. The ends lost 2 bases at V and 12 bases at J; junction bases unmatched: 7. CDR1 is SQVTM, CDR2 ANQGSEA, per germline. The CDR3 has 12 amino acids. CDR3 sequence reads: CSVEKGAGGQFF. The CDR3, as DNA: TGCAGCGTTGAAAAGGGGGCAGGAGGGCAGTTCTTC.

The CDR3 reads CASSPPERGGEQFF. CDR3 coding DNA: TGTGCCAGCTCACCACCTGAGCGGGGGGGTGAGCAGTTCTTC. The chain recombines TRBV18 with TRBJ2-1, with 10 bases that match TRBD2. In germline, CDR1 is KGHSH, CDR2 LQKENI. This CDR3 has 14 residues. The J segment lost 9 bases and the V segment lost 0 bases, leaving 2 bases of the junction unmatched.

Comment on this clone: This sample also contains other DNA sequences that code for the same CDR3. The chain has TRBV4-1 and TRBJ2-7, with 7 nucleotides matching TRBD1. V was clipped by 3 bases and J by 1 base; unmatched bases: 3. Germline V CDR1 and CDR2: MGHRA, YSYEKL. The CDR3 is 14 residues long. This CDR3 reads CASSQRDSSYEQYF. DNA for the CDR3: TGCGCCAGCAGCCAGAGGGACAGTTCCTACGAGCAGTACTTC.

The chain combines TRBV11-2 with TRBJ2-7; D gene uncertain. Germline CDR1 is SGHAT and CDR2 is FQNNGV. The CDR3 totals 13 residues. Trimming shortened V by 0 bases and J by 0 bases, and 3 bases separated the two germline ends. The CDR3 region is CASSLDLSYEQYF. In nucleotides, the CDR3 is TGTGCCAGCAGCTTAGATCTCTCCTACGAGCAGTACTTC.

The chain employs TRBV2 and TRBJ1-6; D is unresolved. Trimming stripped 1 base from V and 13 bases from J, with 11 bases between. The CDR3 runs 13 residues. Germline CDR1 is SNHLY and CDR2 is FYNNEI. The CDR3 nucleotides are TGTGCCAGCAGTGAAGTGCAGTTGGAGCCCCTCCACTTT. Its translation is CASSEVQLEPLHF.

The chain carries TRBV15 and TRBJ2-3, with unresolved D. Deletions cut 0 bases from V and 0 bases from J, with 7 bases between. Germline V CDR1 and CDR2: LNHNV, YYDKDF (reference sequence). CDR3 length: 15 amino acids. The CDR3 sequence: CATSRDRQSTDTQYF. CDR3 in DNA: TGTGCCACCAGCAGAGATAGGCAGAGCACAGATACGCAGTATTTT.

J is TRBJ2-5 and V is TRBV7-9; tentative D call: TRBD1 (7 bases). The CDR3 covers 16 residues. Germline CDR1 and CDR2: SEHNR and FQNEAQ (reference sequence). Deletions cut 5 bases from V and 0 bases from J, with 16 bases between. CDR3 residues: CASSLGSGGYQETQYF. The DNA of the CDR3 is TGTGCCAGCAGCCTCGGGTCAGGGGGGTACCAAGAGACCCAGTACTTC.

CDR3 DNA sequence: TGCGCCAGCAGCCAAGCCCCGGGACTAGCGGGGGGGCTGGGCACCGGGGAGCTGTTTTTT. This gives the protein CASSQAPGLAGGLGTGELFF. The chain joins TRBV4-3 to TRBJ2-2, with 16 positions matching TRBD2. The ends lost 1 base at V and 4 bases at J; junction bases unmatched: 9. Germline CDR1 is LGHNA and CDR2 is YSLEER. The CDR3 totals 20 residues.

The chain joins TRBV11-2 to TRBJ1-4; no clear D. The CDR3 spans 15 residues. Looked up from germline, CDR1 is SGHAT and CDR2 is FQNNGV. Trimming left V 7 bases short and J 0 bases short, with 12 bases between. The CDR3 DNA sequence: TGTGCCAGCACCTTGAGTCCGGCAACTAATGAAAAACTGTTTTTT. Amino acid sequence: CASTLSPATNEKLFF.

The chain has TRBV6-5 and TRBJ2-1, with D possibly being TRBD1 (6 bases). Deletions cut 4 bases from V and 7 bases from J, with 17 bases between. Germline values: CDR1 MNHEY, CDR2 SVGAGI. The length of the CDR3 is 15 residues. The DNA of the CDR3 is TGTGCCAGCAGTTTCTACGGGACACTCCTAAATGAGCAGTTCTTC. Residues: CASSFYGTLLNEQFF.

The chain links TRBV6-5 to TRBJ2-7; 7 bases match TRBD1. This CDR3 region has 15 residues. Trimming took 5 bases from V and 0 from J; bases not matched to a gene: 7. The germline gives CDR1 MNHEY, CDR2 SVGAGI. The CDR3 here is CASSPDRASSYEQYF. CDR3 DNA: TGTGCCAGCAGTCCTGACAGGGCCAGCTCCTACGAGCAGTACTTC.

The genes are TRBV18 and TRBJ1-1, with D possibly matching TRBD1 (6 bases). CDR1 and CDR2 from the germline V gene are KGHSH and LQKENI. V was trimmed by 2 bases and J by 3 bases, leaving 19 bases between them. This CDR3 has 17 residues. The CDR3 DNA reads as TGTGCCAGCTCACCAGAGCTTCCGGGGGCTTCGGACACTGAAGCTTTCTTT. Its protein product is CASSPELPGASDTEAFF.

The chain carries TRBV7-8 and TRBJ2-1; D might be TRBD1 (6 bases). The V gene's germline CDR1 is SGHVS and CDR2 FQNEAQ. The CDR3 runs to 15 residues. Between the trimmed V and J ends, which lost 2 bases and 7 bases, there was a span of 15 bases. CDR3 DNA sequence: TGTGCCAGCAGCTTACTGTCAGGGGATGGGAATGAGCAGTTCTTC. This codes for CASSLLSGDGNEQFF.

J is TRBJ1-1 and V is TRBV18; tentative D call: TRBD1 (5 bases). There are 13 residues in the CDR3. V dropped 3 bases and J dropped 1 base, with 6 bases sitting between them. Per germline, CDR1 KGHSH and CDR2 LQKENI. This CDR3 reads CASSPGQNTEAFF. The CDR3 DNA sequence: TGTGCCAGCTCACCTGGACAGAACACTGAAGCTTTCTTT.

This chain connects TRBV5-8 to TRBJ2-7; no clear D gene. CDR1 and CDR2 (germline): SGHTS, YDEGEE. V was pared by 4 bases and J by 2 bases, with 4 bases between. The CDR3 runs 11 residues. The CDR3 sequence is CASSVAYEQYF. The CDR3 coding sequence is TGTGCCAGCAGCGTGGCCTACGAGCAGTACTTC.

CDR3 nucleotides: TGCAGCGCTAAGGGGGAGGGCTACACCTTC. Translated: CSAKGEGYTF. The gene calls are TRBV29-1 and TRBJ1-2; D might be TRBD1 (6 bases). Trimming took off 7 bases at V and 8 bases at J, with 11 bases between the two ends. The CDR3 is made up of 10 amino acids. Germline loops: CDR1 SQVTM, CDR2 ANQGSEA.

The gene calls are TRBV5-1 and TRBJ1-1; TRBD1 might be the D (5 bases). The CDR3 consists of 16 residues. V was trimmed by 2 bases and J by 1 base, leaving 15 bases between them. Germline CDR1 is SGHRS and CDR2 is YFSETQ. This CDR3 is CASSFAPGGSNTEAFF. The CDR3 DNA is TGCGCCAGCAGCTTTGCTCCGGGGGGTTCGAACACTGAAGCTTTCTTT.

CDR3 coding DNA: TGTGCCAGCAGCTTTTACAGGGACCCGTACGAGCAGTACTTC. Residues: CASSFYRDPYEQYF. This rearrangement joins TRBV13 to TRBJ2-7; D possibly corresponds to TRBD1 (6 bases). Trimming took 3 bases from V and 4 from J, leaving 13 bases between them. The germline V gene encodes CDR1 PRHDT and CDR2 FYEKMQ (reference sequence). This CDR3 region has 14 residues.

This chain links TRBV27 with TRBJ2-2; possibly TRBD1 or TRBD2 for D (5 bases each). Trimming left V 2 bases short and J 6 bases short, with 25 bases between. Germline V gene data show CDR1 as MNHEY and CDR2 as SMNVEV (reference sequence). The CDR3 is 19 amino acids. CDR3 coding DNA: TGTGCCAGCAGTTTAAGAGGGGTCACCGTTCTGGCCGAGGCCGGGGAGCTGTTTTTT. Its protein is CASSLRGVTVLAEAGELFF.

In this sample, this clone turned up a few times. V usage is TRBV7-3 and J usage is TRBJ1-1, with a tentative D call TRBD1 (5 bases). The V end was cut by 2 bases, the J end by 8 bases, with 12 bases between. CDR3 length: 13 residues. CDR1 and CDR2 (germline): SGHTA, FQGTGA. The CDR3 loop reads CASSLGQGLEAFF. The CDR3 DNA sequence: TGTGCCAGCAGCTTAGGGCAGGGCCTCGAAGCTTTCTTT. Supplemented by reference TRBV7-3 and TRBJ1-1, the full variable domain reads GAGVSQTPSNKVTEKGKYVELRCDPISGHTALYWYRQSLGQGPEFLIYFQGTGAADDSGLPNDRFFAVRPEGSVSTLKIQRTERGDSAVYLCASSLGQGLEAFFGQGTRLTVV.

The V call is TRBV10-3, the J call TRBJ1-1; D remains unclear. This CDR3 is built from 12 residues. In germline, CDR1 is ENHRY, CDR2 SYGVKD. Trimming pared 2 bases from V and 5 bases from J, leaving 6 bases between. This chain's CDR3 is CAISEGQTEAFF. The CDR3 coding sequence is TGTGCCATCAGTGAGGGGCAAACTGAAGCTTTCTTT.

The CDR3 nucleotides read TGTGCCAGCAGCCCTCAGGGAAGTACCCCAGCAGATACGCAGTATTTT. This encodes CASSPQGSTPADTQYF. The rearrangement joins TRBV11-3 to TRBJ2-3, with a weak D call TRBD1 (5 bases). Germline V lookup: CDR1 SGHNT, CDR2 YENEEA. The V end lost 5 bases, the J end lost 4 bases, and 19 bases lay between the germline ends. The CDR3 contains 16 residues.